This T cell receptor beta chain was captured in a study of cytomegalovirus exposure and HLA in healthy donors. Whole-study context: Among several hundred genotyped donors, around 81% fell in the Caucasian-associated ancestry cluster.

The PCR used 60 Vbeta and 13 Jbeta primers. The protocol was immunoSEQ multiplex PCR, while the TCRdb copy is restricted to in-frame clones and leaves out a portion. The sample lists 100,000 to 150,000 clones, over 65% occurring once. CDR3 length: 13 amino acids. Germline CDR1 reads SGHVS; CDR2 reads FNYEAQ. The V and J ends lost 5 bases and 5 bases, in that order; junction bases with no gene match: 6. This chain joins TRBV7-6 and TRBJ2-7, with 7 bases identical to TRBD1. The specimen was PBMCs. The clonotype originates from a man between 18 and 29 years old in good health and CMV-seronegative. Here the CDR3 reads CASSPGQFNEQYF. Here the CDR3 DNA reads TGTGCCAGCAGCCCGGGACAGTTCAACGAGCAGTACTTC. The variable domain in full, completed from reference TRBV7-6 and TRBJ2-7, reads GAGVSQSPRYKVTKRGQDVALRCDPISGHVSLYWYRQALGQGPEFLTYFNYEAQQDKSGLPNDRFSAERPEGSISTLTIQRTEQRDSAMYRCASSPGQFNEQYFGPGTRLTVT.